One T cell receptor (beta chain) is described in this entry. The data derive from a study of blood T cell repertoires in COVID-19. Participants were aged about 18 to 90 years, lived in about two dozen US areas, and enrolled virtually. Participants' own reports of clinical history determined their cohort assignment. Germline-derived CDR1 and CDR2 are MNHEY and SVGAGI. The V gene end was trimmed by 6 bases and the J gene end by 5 bases; junction bases not matched to a gene: 10. This CDR3 spans 15 amino acids. Profiled with immunoSEQ multiplex PCR; TCRdb holds only in-frame clones, not every one. Among around 150,000 clones listed, over 75% were seen once.

What was sequenced was PBMCs or T cells enriched from blood (not recorded which). The chain links TRBV6-5 to TRBJ2-5, with 9 nucleotides matching TRBD1. The clonotype comes from a man in his fifties who had recovered from COVID-19. CDR3 protein: CASSWRGTGYETQYF. CDR3 in DNA: TGTGCCAGCAGCTGGCGTGGGACAGGGTACGAGACCCAGTACTTC.